The 21 T cell receptor beta chains listed next were all sequenced from one sample in a study of T cell clusters in autoimmune cytopenias. TRB amplification used 200 to 250 ng of peripheral blood genomic DNA. One tube held mixed TRB-A and TRB-B primer pools for touch-down PCR. TCRdb re-called the multiplex PCR reads; one entry per CDR3 protein, DNA not given. This table lists 2,500 to 4,000 distinct CDR3 sequences. Sample: peripheral blood. These TCRs come from a human donor with an autoimmune cytopenia or autoimmune hepatitis (not recorded which).

This clonotype is medium-sized by frequency. The chain carries TRBV6-1 and TRBJ1-2. The germline V gene has CDR1 MNHNS and CDR2 SASEGT. This CDR3 has 13 residues. The CDR3 protein is CASTGQGLNGYTF.

The V gene is TRBV10-3, the J gene TRBJ2-7. Germline CDR1 is ENHRY and CDR2 is SYGVKD. CDR3 length: 13 amino acids. The CDR3 is CAISESGLYEQYF.

This clonotype registers medium-sized by frequency. The chain is built from TRBV5-6 and TRBJ2-7. Germline V gives CDR1 SGHDT, CDR2 YYEEEE. There are 13 residues in the CDR3. CDR3 loop: CASSLASDHEQYF. Full variable domain (missing parts from reference TRBV5-6 and TRBJ2-7): DAGVTQSPTHLIKTRGQQVTLRCSPKSGHDTVSWYQQALGQGPQFIFQYYEEEERQRGNFPDRFSGHQFPNYSSELNVNALLLGDSALYLCASSLASDHEQYFGPGTRLTVT.

Considering frequency, this clonotype is medium-sized. The chain recombines TRBV18 with TRBJ1-2; TCRdb's D call of TRBD1 is untestable without DNA. Germline V lookup: CDR1 KGHSH, CDR2 LQKENI. CDR3 length equals 15 residues. The CDR3 protein is CASSPEVGSGYGYTF.

This clonotype counts as medium-sized (0.01 to 0.1%) by frequency. The CDR3 protein is CASSKTNPNTGELFF. The J gene is TRBJ2-2, the V gene TRBV19. The CDR3 loop spans 15 amino acids. Germline lookup yields CDR1 LNHDA and CDR2 SQIVND (reference sequence).

Considering frequency, this clonotype is medium-sized. The chain is built from TRBV12-3 or TRBV12-4 and TRBJ2-5. The CDR3 loop spans 12 amino acids. CDR3 amino acids: CASSFTKETQYF.

This clonotype is medium-sized by frequency. V usage is TRBV4-2 and J usage is TRBJ1-5. CDR3 size: 13 residues. Germline CDR1 and CDR2: LGHNA and YNFKEQ. CDR3 in amino acids: CASSRENNQPQHF.

This CDR3 reads CASSDSDRADTEAFF. The chain links TRBV25-1 to TRBJ1-1; the D call of TRBD1 rests on TCRdb alone, since no DNA is present to check it. Per the germline V gene, CDR1 is MGHDK and CDR2 is SYGVNS. This CDR3 has 15 amino acids.

The CDR3 sequence is CATSSEAKSGELFF. V and J are TRBV24-1 and TRBJ2-2. In germline, CDR1 is KGHDR, CDR2 SFDVKD. The CDR3 is 14 amino acids.

The chain carries TRBV6-2 or TRBV6-3 and TRBJ1-1; TCRdb lists TRBD1, though no DNA is available to test this call. Germline V gene data show CDR1 as MNHEY and CDR2 as SVGEGT. The CDR3 runs to 15 residues. CDR3: CASSYSTRGNTEAFF.

This clonotype registers medium-sized by frequency. The chain carries TRBV7-2 and TRBJ2-3; TCRdb selects TRBD1, and the lack of DNA leaves this call unchecked. The CDR3 contains 14 residues. In germline, CDR1 is SGHTA, CDR2 FQGNSA. The CDR3 loop reads CASSVGQGRNTQYF.

This clonotype registers medium-sized by frequency. The chain recombines TRBV12-3 or TRBV12-4 with TRBJ2-5. The CDR3 has 11 amino acids. CDR3 sequence: CASRLSETQYF.

This clonotype shows up as medium-sized by frequency. The J gene is TRBJ1-2, the V gene TRBV5-5; absent DNA, TCRdb's TRBD1 call cannot be checked. The CDR3 totals 15 residues. The germline V gene has CDR1 SGHKS and CDR2 YYEKEE (reference sequence). CDR3 protein: CASSLIYLTRDGYTF.

The CDR3 sequence: CASSFGTLGNQPQHF. The J gene is TRBJ1-5, the V gene TRBV7-2; TCRdb lists TRBD1, though no DNA is available to test this call. CDR3 length equals 15 residues. CDR1 SGHTA and CDR2 FQGNSA come from the germline V gene. The complete variable domain, with remaining parts taken from reference TRBV7-2 and TRBJ1-5, reads GAGVSQSPSNKVTEKGKDVELRCDPISGHTALYWYRQSLGQGLEFLIYFQGNSAPDKSGLPSDRFSAERTGGSVSTLTIQRTQQEDSAVYLCASSFGTLGNQPQHFGDGTRLSIL.

By frequency, this clonotype registers medium-sized. V is TRBV19 and J is TRBJ1-2. Germline CDR1 is LNHDA and CDR2 is SQIVND (reference sequence). The CDR3 runs 13 residues. The CDR3 loop reads CASSKAVNYGYTF.

Measured by frequency, this clonotype is medium-sized. The chain is built from TRBV6-6 and TRBJ2-2; there is no DNA to check the TCRdb D call of TRBD1. Looked up from germline, CDR1 is MNHNY and CDR2 is SVGAGI (reference sequence). CDR3 length equals 14 residues. CDR3 loop: CASSDLGRTGELFF.

Its frequency marks this clonotype as medium-sized (0.01 to 0.1%). The V and J genes are TRBV6-5 and TRBJ1-4; TCRdb's assignment of TRBD1 cannot be checked, as there is no DNA. CDR3 size: 14 residues. Germline loops: CDR1 MNHEY, CDR2 SVGAGI. CDR3 region: CASSLGQGSEKLFF.

Considering frequency, this clonotype is medium-sized. The chain uses TRBV18 and TRBJ1-4; TCRdb proposes TRBD1, but this gene call is untestable without DNA. In germline, CDR1 is KGHSH, CDR2 LQKENI. The length of the CDR3 is 14 residues. CDR3 sequence: CASSPDPGGEKLFF.

This clonotype registers medium-sized by frequency. The V gene is TRBV6-4, the J gene TRBJ2-5; TCRdb names TRBD1, which stays unverified in the absence of DNA. The germline V gene has CDR1 MRHNA and CDR2 SNTAGT. The CDR3 length is 14 residues. The CDR3 region is CASRPSGRGETQYF.

Judged by frequency, this clonotype is medium-sized. The chain joins TRBV19 to TRBJ1-1; without DNA, the TCRdb call of TRBD1 cannot be checked. CDR1 and CDR2 from the germline V gene are LNHDA and SQIVND (reference sequence). The CDR3 is 15 amino acids. CDR3 sequence reads: CASSIGRVANTEAFF.

V and J are TRBV28 and TRBJ1-5; TCRdb names TRBD1, which stays unverified in the absence of DNA. The CDR3 consists of 16 residues. Germline values: CDR1 MDHEN, CDR2 SYDVKM. CDR3 residues: CAASRDRLFSNQPQHF.